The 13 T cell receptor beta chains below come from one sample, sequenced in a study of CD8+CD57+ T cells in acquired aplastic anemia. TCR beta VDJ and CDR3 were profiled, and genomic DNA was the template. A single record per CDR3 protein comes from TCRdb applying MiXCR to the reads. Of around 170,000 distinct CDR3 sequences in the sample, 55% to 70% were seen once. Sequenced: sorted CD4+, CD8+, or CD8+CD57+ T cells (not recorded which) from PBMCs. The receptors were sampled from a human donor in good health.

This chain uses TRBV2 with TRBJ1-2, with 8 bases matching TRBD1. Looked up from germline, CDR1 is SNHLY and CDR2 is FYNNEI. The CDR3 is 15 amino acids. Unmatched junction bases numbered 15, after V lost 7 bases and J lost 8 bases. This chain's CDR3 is CASTQIGQGGDGYTF. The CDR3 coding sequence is TGTGCCAGCACCCAGATCGGACAGGGCGGTGACGGCTACACCTTC.

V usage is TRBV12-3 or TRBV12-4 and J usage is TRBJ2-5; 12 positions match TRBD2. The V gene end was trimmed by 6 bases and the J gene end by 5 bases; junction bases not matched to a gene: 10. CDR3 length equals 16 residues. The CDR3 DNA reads TGTGCCAGCAGCTTGACTAGCGGGAGTTACAATGAGACCCAGTACTTC. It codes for CASSLTSGSYNETQYF.

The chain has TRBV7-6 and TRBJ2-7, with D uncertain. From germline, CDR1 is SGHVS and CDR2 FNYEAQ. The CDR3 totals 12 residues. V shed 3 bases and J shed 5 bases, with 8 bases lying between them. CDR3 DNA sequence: TGTGCCAGCAGCTTTTCCCGGGACGAGCAGTACTTC. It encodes CASSFSRDEQYF.

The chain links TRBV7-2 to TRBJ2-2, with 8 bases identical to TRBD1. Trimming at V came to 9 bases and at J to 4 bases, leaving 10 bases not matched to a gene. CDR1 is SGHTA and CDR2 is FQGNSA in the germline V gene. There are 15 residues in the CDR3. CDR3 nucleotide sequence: TGTGCCAGTAGCGGACAGGGAAGGGGCACCGGGGAGCTGTTTTTT. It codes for CASSGQGRGTGELFF.

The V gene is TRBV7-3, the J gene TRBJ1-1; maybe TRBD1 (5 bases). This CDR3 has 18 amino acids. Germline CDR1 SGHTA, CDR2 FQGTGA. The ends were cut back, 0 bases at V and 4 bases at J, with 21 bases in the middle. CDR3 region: CASSLTWDPVRRVTEAFF. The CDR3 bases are TGTGCCAGCAGCTTAACTTGGGACCCTGTGCGTCGTGTCACTGAAGCTTTCTTT.

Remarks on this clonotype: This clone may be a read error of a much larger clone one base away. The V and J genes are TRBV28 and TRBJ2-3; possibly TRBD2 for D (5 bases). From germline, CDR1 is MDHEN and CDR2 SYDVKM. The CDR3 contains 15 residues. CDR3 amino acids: CASSWSAPSTDTRYF. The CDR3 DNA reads TGTGCCAGCAGTTGGTCGGCGCCTAGCACAGATACGCGGTATTTT.

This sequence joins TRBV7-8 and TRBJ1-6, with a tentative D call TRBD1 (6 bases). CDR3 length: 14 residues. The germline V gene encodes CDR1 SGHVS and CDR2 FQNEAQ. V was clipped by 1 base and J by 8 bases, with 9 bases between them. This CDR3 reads CASSLEGVDSPLHF. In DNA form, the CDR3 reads TGTGCCAGCAGCTTAGAGGGGGTTGATTCACCCCTCCACTTT.

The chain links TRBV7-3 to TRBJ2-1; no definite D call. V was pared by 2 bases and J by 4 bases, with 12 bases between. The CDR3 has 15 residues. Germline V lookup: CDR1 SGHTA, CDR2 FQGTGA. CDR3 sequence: CASSLARSLYNEQFF. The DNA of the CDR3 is TGTGCCAGCAGCTTAGCCCGATCCTTATACAATGAGCAGTTCTTC.

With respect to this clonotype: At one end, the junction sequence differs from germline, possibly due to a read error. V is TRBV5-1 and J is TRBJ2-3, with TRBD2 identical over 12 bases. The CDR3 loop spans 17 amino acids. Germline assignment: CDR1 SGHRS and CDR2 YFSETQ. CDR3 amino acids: CASSRAASGGAVDTQYF. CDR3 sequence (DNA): TGTGCCAGCAGCCGGGCGGCTAGCGGGGGGGCGGTGGATACGCAGTATTTT.

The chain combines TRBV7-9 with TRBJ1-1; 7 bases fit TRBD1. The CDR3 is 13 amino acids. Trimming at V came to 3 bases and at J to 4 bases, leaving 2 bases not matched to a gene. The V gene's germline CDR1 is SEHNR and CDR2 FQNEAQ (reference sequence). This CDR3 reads CASSLDRFTEAFF. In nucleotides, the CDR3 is TGTGCCAGCAGCTTGGACAGGTTCACTGAAGCTTTCTTT.

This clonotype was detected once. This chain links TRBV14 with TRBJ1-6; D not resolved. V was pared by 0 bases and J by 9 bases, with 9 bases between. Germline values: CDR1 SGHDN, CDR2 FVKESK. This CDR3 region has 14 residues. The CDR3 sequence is CASSQENRISPLHF. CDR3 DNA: TGTGCCAGCAGCCAAGAGAATCGGATTTCACCCCTCCACTTT. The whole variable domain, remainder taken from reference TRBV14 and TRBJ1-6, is EAGVTQFPSHSVIEKGQTVTLRCDPISGHDNLYWYRRVMGKEIKFLLHFVKESKQDESGMPNNRFLAERTGGTYSTLKVQPAELEDSGVYFCASSQENRISPLHFGNGTRLTVT.

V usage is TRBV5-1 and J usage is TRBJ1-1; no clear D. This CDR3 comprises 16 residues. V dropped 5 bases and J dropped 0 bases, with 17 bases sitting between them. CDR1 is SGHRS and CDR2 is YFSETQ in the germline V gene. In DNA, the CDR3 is TGCGCCAGCAGAGCTAAACCAGATTCCATGAACACTGAAGCTTTCTTT. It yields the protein CASRAKPDSMNTEAFF.

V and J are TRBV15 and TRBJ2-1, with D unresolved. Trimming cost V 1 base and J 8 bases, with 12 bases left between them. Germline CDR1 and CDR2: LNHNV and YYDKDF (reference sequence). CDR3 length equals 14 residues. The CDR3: CATSRVDLSDEQFF. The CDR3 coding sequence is TGTGCCACCAGCAGAGTCGATCTGTCCGATGAGCAGTTCTTC.